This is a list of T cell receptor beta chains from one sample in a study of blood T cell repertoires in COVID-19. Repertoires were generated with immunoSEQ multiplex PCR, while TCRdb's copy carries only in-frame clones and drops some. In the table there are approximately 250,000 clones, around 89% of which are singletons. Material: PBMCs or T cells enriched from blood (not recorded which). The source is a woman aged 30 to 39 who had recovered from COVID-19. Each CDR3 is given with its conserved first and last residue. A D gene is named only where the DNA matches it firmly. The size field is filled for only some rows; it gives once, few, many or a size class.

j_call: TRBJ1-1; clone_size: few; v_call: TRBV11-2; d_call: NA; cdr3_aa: CASSFQATEAFF; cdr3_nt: TGTGCCAGCAGCTTCCAGGCCACTGAAGCTTTCTTT
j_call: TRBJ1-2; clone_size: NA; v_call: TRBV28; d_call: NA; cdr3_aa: CASSSITAYGYTF; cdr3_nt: TGTGCCAGCAGTTCGATAACAGCCTATGGCTACACCTTC
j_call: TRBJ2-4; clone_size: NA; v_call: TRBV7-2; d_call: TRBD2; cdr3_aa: CASSFGLAGVGAKNIQYF; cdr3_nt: TGTGCCAGCAGCTTTGGACTAGCGGGAGTCGGCGCCAAAAACATTCAGTACTTC
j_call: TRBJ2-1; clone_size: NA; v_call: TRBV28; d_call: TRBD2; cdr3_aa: CASLLPPGSGTYNEQFF; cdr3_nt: TGTGCCAGCTTACTCCCCCCTGGGAGCGGGACCTACAATGAGCAGTTCTTC
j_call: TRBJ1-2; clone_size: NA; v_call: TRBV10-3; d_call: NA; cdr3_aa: CAISESRGNYGYTF; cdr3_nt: TGTGCCATCAGTGAGTCAAGAGGTAACTATGGCTACACCTTC
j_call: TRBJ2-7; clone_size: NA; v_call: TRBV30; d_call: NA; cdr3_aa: CAWSTPGNYEQYF; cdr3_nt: TGTGCCTGGAGTACACCCGGGAACTACGAGCAGTACTTC
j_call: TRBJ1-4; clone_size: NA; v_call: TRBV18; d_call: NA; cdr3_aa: CASSPVSSSRGAMRLFF; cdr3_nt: TGTGCCAGCTCACCAGTGTCCAGCTCGAGAGGTGCCATGCGGCTGTTTTTT
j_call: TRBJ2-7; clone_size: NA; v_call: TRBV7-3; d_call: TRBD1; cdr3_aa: CASSSGQGRYEQYF; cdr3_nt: TGTGCCAGCAGCTCGGGACAGGGAAGGTACGAGCAGTACTTC
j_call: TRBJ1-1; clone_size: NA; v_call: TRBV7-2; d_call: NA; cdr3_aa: CASSLGGGDTEAFF; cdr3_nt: TGTGCCAGCAGCTTGGGGGGTGGGGACACTGAAGCTTTCTTT
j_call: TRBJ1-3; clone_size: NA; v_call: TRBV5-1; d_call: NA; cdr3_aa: CASSPEGASGNTIYF; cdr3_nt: TGCGCCAGCAGCCCGGAGGGTGCCTCTGGAAACACCATATATTTT
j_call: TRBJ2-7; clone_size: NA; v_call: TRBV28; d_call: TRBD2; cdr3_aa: CASSTPLGGSGMVAYEQYF; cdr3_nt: TGTGCCAGCAGTACCCCGTTAGGTGGTAGCGGGATGGTGGCCTACGAGCAGTACTTC
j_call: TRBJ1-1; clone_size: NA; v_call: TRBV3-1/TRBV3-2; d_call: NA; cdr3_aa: CASSQAPGRDWMNTEAFF; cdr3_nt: TGTGCCAGCAGCCAAGCCCCGGGGAGGGATTGGATGAACACTGAAGCTTTCTTT
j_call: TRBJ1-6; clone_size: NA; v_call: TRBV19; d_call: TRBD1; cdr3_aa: CASRPGTGNYNSPLHF; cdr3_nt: TGTGCCAGTCGTCCCGGGACAGGGAACTATAATTCACCCCTCCACTTT
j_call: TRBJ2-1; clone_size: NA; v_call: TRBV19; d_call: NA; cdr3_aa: CASSPLRGDGYNEQFF; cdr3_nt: TGTGCCAGTAGTCCCCTCAGGGGAGACGGCTACAATGAGCAGTTCTTC
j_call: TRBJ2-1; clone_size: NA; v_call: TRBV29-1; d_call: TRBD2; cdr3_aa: CSVGILAGAKDEQFF; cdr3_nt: TGCAGCGTTGGAATACTAGCGGGGGCGAAAGATGAGCAGTTCTTC
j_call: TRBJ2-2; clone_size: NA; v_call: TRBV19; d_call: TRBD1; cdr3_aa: CASRIGTGDTGELFF; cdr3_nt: TGTGCCAGTAGGATAGGGACAGGTGACACCGGGGAGCTGTTTTTT
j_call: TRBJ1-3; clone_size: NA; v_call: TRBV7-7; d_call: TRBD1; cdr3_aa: CASSHGTAAGNTIYF; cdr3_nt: TGTGCTAGCAGCCATGGGACAGCGGCTGGAAACACCATATATTTT
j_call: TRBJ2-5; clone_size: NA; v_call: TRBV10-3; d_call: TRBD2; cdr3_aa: CAISEFFSGRAETQYF; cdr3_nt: TGTGCCATCAGTGAGTTCTTTAGCGGGAGGGCAGAGACCCAGTACTTC
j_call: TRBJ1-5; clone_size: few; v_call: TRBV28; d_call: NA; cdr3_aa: CASSSPGFQPQHF; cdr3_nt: TGTGCCAGCAGTTCCCCGGGATTCCAGCCCCAGCATTTT
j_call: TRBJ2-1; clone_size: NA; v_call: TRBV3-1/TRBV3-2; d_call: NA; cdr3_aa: CASSQVNGEQFF; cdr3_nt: TGTGCCAGCAGCCAAGTTAACGGTGAGCAGTTCTTC
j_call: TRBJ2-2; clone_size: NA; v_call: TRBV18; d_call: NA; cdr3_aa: CASSPYLGAANTGELFF; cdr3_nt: TGTGCCAGCTCACCTTACCTTGGGGCCGCGAACACCGGGGAGCTGTTTTTT
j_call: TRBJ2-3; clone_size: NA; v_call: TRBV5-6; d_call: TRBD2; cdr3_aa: CASSIGTSGRFWADTQYF; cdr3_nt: TGTGCCAGCAGCATAGGGACTAGCGGGAGGTTTTGGGCAGATACGCAGTATTTT
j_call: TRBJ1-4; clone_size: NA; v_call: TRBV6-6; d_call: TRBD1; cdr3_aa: CASSFRQGEKLFF; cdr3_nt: TGTGCCAGCAGTTTCCGACAGGGTGAAAAACTGTTTTTT
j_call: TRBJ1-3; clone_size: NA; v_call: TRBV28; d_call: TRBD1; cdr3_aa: CASSFEGQGANTIYF; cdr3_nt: TGTGCCAGCAGTTTCGAGGGACAGGGAGCAAACACCATATATTTT
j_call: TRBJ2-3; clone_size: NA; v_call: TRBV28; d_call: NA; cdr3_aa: CASSLSARWDTQYF; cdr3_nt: TGTGCCAGCAGTTTATCAGCTAGGTGGGATACGCAGTATTTT
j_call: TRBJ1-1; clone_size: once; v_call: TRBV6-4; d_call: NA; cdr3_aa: CASSDPVENTEAFF; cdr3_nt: TGTGCCAGCAGTGACCCCGTAGAGAACACTGAAGCTTTCTTT
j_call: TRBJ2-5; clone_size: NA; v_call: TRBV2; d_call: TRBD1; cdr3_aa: CASSRDSQETQYF; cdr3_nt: TGTGCCAGCAGCCGGGACAGCCAAGAGACCCAGTACTTC
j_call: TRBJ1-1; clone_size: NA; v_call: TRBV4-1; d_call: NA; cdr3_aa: CASSPSPSLYTEAFF; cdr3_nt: TGCGCCAGCAGCCCCTCACCCAGTTTGTACACTGAAGCTTTCTTT
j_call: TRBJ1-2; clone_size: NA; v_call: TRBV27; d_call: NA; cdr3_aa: CASSTGLGYTF; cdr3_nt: TGTGCCAGCTCGACAGGTCTTGGCTACACCTTC
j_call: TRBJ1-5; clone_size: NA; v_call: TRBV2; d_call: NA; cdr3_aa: CASSEPRGGGNQPQHF; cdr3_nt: TGTGCCAGCAGTGAACCCCGAGGGGGGGGGAATCAGCCCCAGCATTTT
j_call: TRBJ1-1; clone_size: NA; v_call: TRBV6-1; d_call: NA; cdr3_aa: CASSEAGPGIGTEAFF; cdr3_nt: TGTGCCAGCAGTGAAGCCGGGCCAGGGATTGGCACTGAAGCTTTCTTT
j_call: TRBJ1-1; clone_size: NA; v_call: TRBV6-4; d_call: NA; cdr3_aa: CASSVQVNTEAFF; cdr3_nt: TGTGCCAGCAGTGTCCAGGTGAACACTGAAGCTTTCTTT
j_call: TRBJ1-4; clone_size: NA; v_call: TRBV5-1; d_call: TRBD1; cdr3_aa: CASSVGTGGREKLFF; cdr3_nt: TGCGCCAGCAGCGTTGGGACAGGGGGTCGCGAAAAACTGTTTTTT
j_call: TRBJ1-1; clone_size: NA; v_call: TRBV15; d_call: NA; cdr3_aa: CATSRDLAGSGEAFF; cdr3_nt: TGTGCCACCAGCAGAGATTTAGCGGGATCGGGGGAGGCTTTCTTT
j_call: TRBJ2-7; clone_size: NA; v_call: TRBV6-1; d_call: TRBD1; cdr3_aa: CASSEDGTGGYEQYF; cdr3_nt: TGTGCCAGCAGTGAAGACGGGACAGGGGGCTACGAGCAGTACTTC
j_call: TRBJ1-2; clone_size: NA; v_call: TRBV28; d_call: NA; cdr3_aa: CASSSRYGYTF; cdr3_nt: TGTGCCAGCAGTTCTCGGTATGGCTACACCTTC
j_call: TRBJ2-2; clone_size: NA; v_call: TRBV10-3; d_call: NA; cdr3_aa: CAISEGSNTGELFF; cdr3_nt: TGTGCCATCAGTGAGGGCAGTAACACCGGGGAGCTGTTTTTT
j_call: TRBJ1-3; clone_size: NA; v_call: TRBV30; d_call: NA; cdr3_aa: CAWSEGHAGNTIYF; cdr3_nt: TGTGCCTGGAGCGAGGGCCACGCGGGAAACACCATATATTTT
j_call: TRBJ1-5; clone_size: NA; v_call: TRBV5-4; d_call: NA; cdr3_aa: CASSPSPGADQPQHF; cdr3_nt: TGTGCCAGCAGCCCGAGTCCGGGTGCCGATCAGCCCCAGCATTTT
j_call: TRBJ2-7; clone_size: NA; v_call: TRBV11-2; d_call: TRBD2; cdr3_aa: CASSLSGASYEQYF; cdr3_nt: TGTGCCAGCAGCTTAAGCGGGGCCTCCTACGAGCAGTACTTC
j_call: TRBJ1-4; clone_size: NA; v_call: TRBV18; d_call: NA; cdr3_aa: CASSPRAATNEKLFF; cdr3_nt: TGTGCCAGCTCACCACGGGCAGCAACTAATGAAAAACTGTTTTTT
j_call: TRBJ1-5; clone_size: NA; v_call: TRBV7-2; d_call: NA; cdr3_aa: CASSLGLINQPQHF; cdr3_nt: TGTGCCAGCAGCTTGGGACTGATAAATCAGCCCCAGCATTTT
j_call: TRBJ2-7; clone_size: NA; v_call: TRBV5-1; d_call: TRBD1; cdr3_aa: CASSLPGQAIYEQYF; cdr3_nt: TGCGCCAGCAGCTTACCGGGACAGGCAATCTACGAGCAGTACTTC
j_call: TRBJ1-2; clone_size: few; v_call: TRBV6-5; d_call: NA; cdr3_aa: CASSLDSSLDGYTF; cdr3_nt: TGTGCCAGCAGTCTAGACAGCAGTTTGGACGGCTACACCTTC
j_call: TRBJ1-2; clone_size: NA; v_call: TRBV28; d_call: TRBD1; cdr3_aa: CASSPRTGGYGYTF; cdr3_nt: TGTGCCAGCAGTCCTAGGACAGGAGGCTATGGCTACACCTTC
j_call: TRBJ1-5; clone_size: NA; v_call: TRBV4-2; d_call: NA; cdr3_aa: CASSQPYSTGLNQPQHF; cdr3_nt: TGTGCCAGCAGCCAACCTTACTCGACAGGACTCAATCAGCCCCAGCATTTT
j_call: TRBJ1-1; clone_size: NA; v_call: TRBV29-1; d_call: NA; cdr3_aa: CSVKRGGNTEAFF; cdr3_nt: TGCAGCGTTAAAAGGGGGGGAAACACTGAAGCTTTCTTT
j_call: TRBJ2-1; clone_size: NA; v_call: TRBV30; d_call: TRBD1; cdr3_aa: CAWSVRGHEQFF; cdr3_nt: TGTGCCTGGAGTGTAAGGGGGCATGAGCAGTTCTTC
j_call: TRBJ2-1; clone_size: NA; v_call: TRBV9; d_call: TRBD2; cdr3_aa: CASSVGGSGSYNEQFF; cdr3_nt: TGTGCCAGCAGCGTAGGTGGTAGCGGGTCCTACAATGAGCAGTTCTTC
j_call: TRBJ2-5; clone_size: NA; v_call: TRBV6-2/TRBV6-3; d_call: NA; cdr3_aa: CASSSGQTGGRETQYF; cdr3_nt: TGTGCCAGCAGTTCCGGGCAGACTGGAGGGAGGGAGACCCAGTACTTC
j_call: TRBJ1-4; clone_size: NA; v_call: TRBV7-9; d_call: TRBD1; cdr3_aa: CASSLVLRTGDVGKLFF; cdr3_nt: TGTGCCAGCAGCTTAGTCCTCCGGACAGGGGACGTAGGAAAACTGTTTTTT
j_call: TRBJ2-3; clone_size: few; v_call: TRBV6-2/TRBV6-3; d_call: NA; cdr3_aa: CASSFILGGGTDTQYF; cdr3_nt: TGTGCCAGCAGTTTTATCCTGGGCGGGGGCACAGATACGCAGTATTTT
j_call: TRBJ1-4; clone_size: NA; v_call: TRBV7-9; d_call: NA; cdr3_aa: CASSLQEKLFF; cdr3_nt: TGTGCCAGCAGCCTACAGGAAAAACTGTTTTTT
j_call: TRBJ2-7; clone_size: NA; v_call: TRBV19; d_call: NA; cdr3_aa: CASRADRSSYEQYF; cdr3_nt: TGTGCCAGTAGAGCGGACCGGAGCTCCTACGAGCAGTACTTC
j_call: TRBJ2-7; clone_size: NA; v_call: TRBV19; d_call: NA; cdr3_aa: CASRGGRTYEQYF; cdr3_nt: TGTGCCAGTAGGGGGGGACGGACCTACGAGCAGTACTTC
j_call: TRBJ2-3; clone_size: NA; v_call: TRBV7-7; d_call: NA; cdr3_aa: CASSLQGTDTQYF; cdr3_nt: TGTGCTAGCAGCCTCCAGGGTACAGATACGCAGTATTTT
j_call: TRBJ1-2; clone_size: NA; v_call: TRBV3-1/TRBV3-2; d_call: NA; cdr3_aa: CASSQDAGSSNYGYTF; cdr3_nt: TGTGCCAGCAGCCAAGATGCGGGATCCTCTAACTATGGCTACACCTTC
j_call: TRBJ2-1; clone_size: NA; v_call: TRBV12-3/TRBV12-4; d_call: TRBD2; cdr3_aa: CASSPPAGVEQFF; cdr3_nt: TGTGCCAGCAGTCCCCCAGCGGGAGTTGAGCAGTTCTTC
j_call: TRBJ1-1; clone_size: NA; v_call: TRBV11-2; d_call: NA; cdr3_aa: CASSPQGSQINTEAFF; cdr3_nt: TGTGCCAGCAGCCCCCAGGGGAGTCAGATCAACACTGAAGCTTTCTTT
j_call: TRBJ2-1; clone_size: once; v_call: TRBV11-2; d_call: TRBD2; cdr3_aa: CASSLGTSGRAGQFF; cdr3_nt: TGTGCCAGCAGCTTAGGGACTAGCGGGAGGGCCGGGCAGTTCTTC